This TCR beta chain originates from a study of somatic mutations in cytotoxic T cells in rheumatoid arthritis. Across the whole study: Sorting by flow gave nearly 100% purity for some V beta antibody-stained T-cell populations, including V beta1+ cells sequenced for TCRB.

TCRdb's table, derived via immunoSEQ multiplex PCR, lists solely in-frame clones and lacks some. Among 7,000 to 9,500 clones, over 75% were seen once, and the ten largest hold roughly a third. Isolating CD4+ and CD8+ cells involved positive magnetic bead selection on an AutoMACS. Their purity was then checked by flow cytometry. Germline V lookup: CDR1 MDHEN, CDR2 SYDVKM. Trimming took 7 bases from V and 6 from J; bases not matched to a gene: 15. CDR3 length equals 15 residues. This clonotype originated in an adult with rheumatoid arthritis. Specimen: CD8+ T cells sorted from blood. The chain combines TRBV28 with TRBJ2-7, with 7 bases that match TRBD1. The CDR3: CASIATEGTVGEQYF. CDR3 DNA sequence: TGTGCCAGCATCGCTACGGAAGGGACAGTGGGCGAGCAGTACTTC.